One sample yielded the 20 T cell receptor beta chains listed below, sequenced in a study of neurological immune-mediated disorders. TCRdb used MiXCR to reprocess the 5' RACE reads, holding one entry per CDR3 protein. This table has more than 100,000 distinct CDR3 sequences, 11% appearing once. Time point: longitudinal time-point 3. The sample comprised PBMCs. The receptors originated from a female donor with HTLV-1-associated myelopathy (HAM/TSP).

In its sample, this clonotype was seen many times. This chain joins TRBV5-5 and TRBJ2-7, with 7 bases that match TRBD1. The germline CDR1 and CDR2 sequences are SGHKS and YYEKEE (reference sequence). With 6 bases clipped from V and 5 bases from J, the junction kept 8 bases outside the gene matches. The length of the CDR3 is 13 residues. CDR3 region: CASNDRAGHEQYF. CDR3 nucleotides: TGTGCCAGCAACGACAGGGCCGGACACGAGCAGTACTTC.

In this sample, this clonotype turned up many times. The V gene is TRBV5-8, the J gene TRBJ1-5, with D perhaps TRBD1 (6 bases). CDR1 and CDR2 (germline): SGHTS, YDEGEE. The V end was cut by 5 bases, the J end by 4 bases, with 16 bases between. The CDR3 has 15 amino acids. CDR3 coding DNA: TGTGCCAGCAGTTCCAGGGGTTTTTCAAATCAGCCCCAGCATTTT. Amino acid sequence: CASSSRGFSNQPQHF.

This clonotype was counted ten times or more. This chain uses TRBV7-9 with TRBJ2-2; D call uncertain. The CDR3 covers 13 residues. Germline V gene lookup returns CDR1 SEHNR and CDR2 FQNEAQ (reference sequence). Trimming pared 6 bases from V and 3 bases from J, leaving 8 bases between. CDR3 sequence: CASRGLDTGELFF. The CDR3 DNA reads TGTGCCAGCAGGGGGTTGGACACCGGGGAGCTGTTTTTT. Supplemented by reference TRBV7-9 and TRBJ2-2, the full variable domain reads DTGVSQNPRHKITKRGQNVTFRCDPISEHNRLYWYRQTLGQGPEFLTYFQNEAQLEKSRLLSDRFSAERPKGSFSTLEIQRTEQGDSAMYLCASRGLDTGELFFGEGSRLTVL.

The sample holds a few counts of this clonotype. The chain couples TRBV2 to TRBJ2-2; D unresolved. The CDR3 has 11 residues. The V and J ends lost 6 bases and 4 bases respectively, with 3 bases between them. Per germline, CDR1 SNHLY and CDR2 FYNNEI. The CDR3: CASRGTGELFF. CDR3 sequence (DNA): TGTGCCAGCAGAGGCACCGGGGAGCTGTTTTTT.

This clonotype appeared many times. V gene TRBV25-1 combines with J gene TRBJ2-5, with TRBD2 as a possible D gene (6 bases). Trimming left V 2 bases short and J 5 bases short, with 18 bases between. CDR3 length equals 16 residues. The germline CDR1 and CDR2 sequences are MGHDK and SYGVNS. The CDR3 is CASSEGVAGRVETQYF. The DNA of the CDR3 is TGTGCCAGCAGTGAAGGGGTCGCGGGGCGGGTGGAGACCCAGTACTTC.

The sample holds many counts of this clonotype. The chain has TRBV5-1 and TRBJ2-2; 8 nucleotides match TRBD1. Germline CDR1 is SGHRS and CDR2 is YFSETQ. The junction had 6 bases not matched to a gene; V was cut back by 4 bases and J by 7 bases. The CDR3 totals 14 residues. For the CDR3, the DNA is TGCGCCAGCAGCGGACAGGGTTTAAGCGGGGAGCTGTTTTTT. Protein sequence: CASSGQGLSGELFF.

This clonotype came up many times. V and J are TRBV20-1 and TRBJ1-2; 7 bases match TRBD1. Germline CDR1 DFQATT, CDR2 SNEGSKA (reference sequence). The V and J ends lost 1 base and 6 bases, in that order; junction bases with no gene match: 11. The CDR3 length is 15 residues. The CDR3 nucleotides read TGCAGTGCTAGAGCTCAGGGGGTTTACCCTAATGGCTACACCTTC. It is translated as CSARAQGVYPNGYTF.

This clonotype was seen repeatedly, ten times or more. The chain employs TRBV6-6 and TRBJ1-1; 7 bases match TRBD1. V trimming: 6 bases; J trimming: 7 bases; junction bases outside the gene matches: 5. The CDR3 is made up of 12 amino acids. Germline values: CDR1 MNHNY, CDR2 SVGAGI (reference sequence). The CDR3, as DNA: TGTGCCAGCAGCTACCAGGGGGGTGAAGCTTTCTTT. This codes for CASSYQGGEAFF.

In its sample, this clonotype was seen many times. J is TRBJ1-2 and V is TRBV20-1; 10 bases agree with TRBD1. Germline-derived CDR1 and CDR2 are DFQATT and SNEGSKA (reference sequence). After removal of 7 bases from V and 6 bases from J, the junction contained 8 bases not matched to a gene. The CDR3 totals 13 residues. The CDR3, as DNA: TGCAGTGGCCGGACAGGGGGGCAGAATGGCTACACCTTC. Its translation: CSGRTGGQNGYTF.

This clonotype was detected ten times or more. CDR3 region: CASSWETSEAEQYF. DNA for the CDR3: TGCGCCAGCAGCTGGGAGACTTCCGAGGCCGAGCAGTACTTC. The chain couples TRBV5-1 to TRBJ2-7, with a tentative D call TRBD2 (5 bases). Looked up from germline, CDR1 is SGHRS and CDR2 is YFSETQ. The V gene lost 3 bases and the J gene lost 6 bases, with 16 bases spanning the gap. The CDR3 has 14 amino acids.

This clonotype was observed at least ten times. This chain uses TRBV3-1 with TRBJ2-1; D not certain. CDR1 LGHDT and CDR2 YNNKEL come from the germline V gene (reference sequence). The CDR3 is made up of 12 amino acids. V was trimmed by 4 bases and J by 4 bases, leaving 5 bases between them. CDR3 sequence (DNA): TGTGCCAGCAGCCTCCTTTACAATGAGCAGTTCTTC. Protein sequence: CASSLLYNEQFF.

This clonotype was seen a few times. The chain links TRBV27 to TRBJ1-5; weak D call: TRBD1 (5 bases). The germline gives CDR1 MNHEY, CDR2 SMNVEV (reference sequence). CDR3 length: 17 amino acids. Between the trimmed V and J ends, which lost 0 bases and 0 bases, there was a span of 12 bases. Written as DNA, the CDR3 is TGTGCCAGCAGTTTATCGAGTCGGGGCAATAGCAATCAGCCCCAGCATTTT. Its translation is CASSLSSRGNSNQPQHF.

This clonotype appeared many times. The J gene is TRBJ1-5, the V gene TRBV7-2; D gene uncertain. This CDR3 spans 13 amino acids. V shed 5 bases and J shed 7 bases, with 12 bases lying between them. Germline CDR1 and CDR2: SGHTA and FQGNSA. This chain's CDR3 is CASSIQTRQPQHF. The CDR3 DNA is TGTGCCAGCAGCATCCAGACTAGGCAGCCCCAGCATTTT.

In its sample, this clonotype was seen many times. This chain links TRBV28 with TRBJ2-4, with 7 bases that match TRBD2. Unmatched junction bases numbered 7, after V lost 2 bases and J lost 0 bases. This CDR3 spans 17 amino acids. CDR1 MDHEN and CDR2 SYDVKM come from the germline V gene. The CDR3 nucleotides are TGTGCCAGCAGTTTAAAAGATAGCGGGCTAGCCAAAAACATTCAGTACTTC. Translating it yields CASSLKDSGLAKNIQYF.

The chain employs TRBV6-4 and TRBJ1-5; 9 nucleotides line up with TRBD1. The V gene end was trimmed by 11 bases and the J gene end by 5 bases; junction bases not matched to a gene: 16. The CDR3 covers 16 residues. The germline V gene has CDR1 MRHNA and CDR2 SNTAGT. CDR3 DNA: TGTGCCGGATGGCGACGGGACAGGGCACTCCATCAGCCCCAGCATTTT. It codes for CAGWRRDRALHQPQHF.

This chain uses TRBV10-3 with TRBJ2-6; 9 bases are a match to TRBD1. The V gene end was trimmed by 6 bases and the J gene end by 1 base; junction bases not matched to a gene: 1. Germline V lookup: CDR1 ENHRY, CDR2 SYGVKD. The CDR3 extends over 15 amino acids. As DNA, the CDR3 is TGTGCCATCAGGGGACAGGGATCTGGGGCCAACGTCCTGACTTTC. It encodes CAIRGQGSGANVLTF.

In this sample, this clonotype turned up many times. CDR3 amino acids: CASSYQGGKGNEQFF. The DNA for the CDR3 is TGTGCCAGCAGTTACCAGGGGGGGAAAGGTAATGAGCAGTTCTTC. The chain carries TRBV6-5 and TRBJ2-1; the D call may be TRBD1 or TRBD2 (7 bases each). Germline lookup yields CDR1 MNHEY and CDR2 SVGAGI. The CDR3 sequence is 15 residues long. The germline V and J ends were trimmed by 2 bases and 7 bases, with 15 bases remaining between them.

This clonotype was detected many times. The genes are TRBV10-3 and TRBJ2-1, with 12 bases matching TRBD2. The CDR3 contains 13 residues. V shed 7 bases, J shed 10 bases, and the junction held 5 bases outside the gene matches. CDR1 ENHRY and CDR2 SYGVKD come from the germline V gene. The CDR3 loop reads CAIILAGGQEQFF. The CDR3 nucleotides are TGTGCCATCATCCTAGCGGGGGGGCAAGAGCAGTTCTTC.

This clonotype was observed many times. The chain has TRBV5-1 and TRBJ2-2; possible D gene TRBD2, 5 bases. V gave up 4 bases and J gave up 4 bases, with 14 bases separating them. Per the germline V gene, CDR1 is SGHRS and CDR2 is YFSETQ. CDR3 length equals 15 residues. The CDR3 spells CASSPISGSTGELFF. The CDR3 nucleotides read TGCGCCAGCAGCCCAATATCGGGGTCCACCGGGGAGCTGTTTTTT.

This clonotype was observed many times. The chain uses TRBV7-9 and TRBJ2-2, with TRBD1 as a possible D gene (6 bases). Trimming cost V 6 bases and J 4 bases, with 12 bases left between them. The CDR3 runs 14 residues. Germline CDR1 and CDR2: SEHNR and FQNEAQ (reference sequence). The CDR3 DNA is TGTGCCAGCAGACCGAGGGGGAGCACCGGGGAGCTGTTTTTT. Amino acids: CASRPRGSTGELFF.